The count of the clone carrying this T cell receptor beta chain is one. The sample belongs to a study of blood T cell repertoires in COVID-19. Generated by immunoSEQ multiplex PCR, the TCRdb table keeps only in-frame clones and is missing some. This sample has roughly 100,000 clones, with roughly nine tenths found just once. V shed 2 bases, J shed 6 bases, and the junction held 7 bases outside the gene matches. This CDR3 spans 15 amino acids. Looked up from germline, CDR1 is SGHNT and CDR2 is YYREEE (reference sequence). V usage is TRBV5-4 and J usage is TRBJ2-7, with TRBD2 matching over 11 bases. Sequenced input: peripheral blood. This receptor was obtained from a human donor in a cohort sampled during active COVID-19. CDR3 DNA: TGTGCCAGCAGCTTCGAGACTAGCGGGATCGGCGAGCAGTACTTC. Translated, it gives CASSFETSGIGEQYF.